This is a list of T cell receptor beta chains from one sample in a study of shared clonotypes between healthy human individuals. Method: immunoSEQ multiplex PCR; TCRdb's copy keeps in-frame clones and lacks some. The table has 1 million to 1.3 million clones, approximately 80% seen once. The source material was memory CD4+ T cells from PBMCs. Every receptor here comes from a man aged 18 to 29 in good health. Some clones in this sample may be carry-over from other donors' samples. The CDR3 runs from the conserved cysteine through the conserved F or W. A D gene is named only where the DNA matches it firmly. Size values are once, few and many counts, or a class for expanded clones, and some rows have none.

TRBV18	TRBJ1-5	-	few	CASSPGNGDQPQHF	TGTGCCAGCTCACCAGGGAACGGAGATCAGCCCCAGCATTTT
TRBV7-2	TRBJ2-1	-	-	CASTRTQGSNEQFF	TGTGCCAGCACCCGAACGCAGGGTAGCAATGAGCAGTTCTTC
TRBV11-3	TRBJ2-1	-	-	CASSSRHDEQFF	TGTGCCAGCAGCAGCCGACACGATGAGCAGTTCTTC
TRBV5-4	TRBJ2-5	TRBD2	-	CASSPTSGEGQETQYF	TGTGCCAGCAGCCCGACTAGCGGAGAGGGTCAAGAGACCCAGTACTTC
TRBV5-4	TRBJ2-5	-	-	CASSLGRLYQETQYF	TGTGCCAGCAGCCTCGGACGGTTGTACCAAGAGACCCAGTACTTC
TRBV9	TRBJ1-2	TRBD1	-	CASSVPPIGTGVAGYTF	TGTGCCAGCAGCGTACCTCCCATTGGGACAGGGGTGGCTGGCTACACCTTC
TRBV7-3	TRBJ2-5	TRBD2	-	CASSLGLAGKGETQYF	TGTGCCAGCAGCCTCGGACTAGCGGGAAAAGGAGAGACCCAGTACTTC
TRBV5-8	TRBJ1-4	TRBD1	-	CASSVGTVNEKLFF	TGTGCCAGCAGCGTCGGGACAGTGAATGAAAAACTGTTTTTT
TRBV5-4	TRBJ1-4	-	-	CASSDRTVGNEKLFF	TGTGCCAGCAGCGACAGGACAGTTGGTAATGAAAAACTGTTTTTT
TRBV9	TRBJ2-7	-	-	CASSAGRAPYEQYF	TGTGCCAGCAGCGCGGGCAGGGCCCCCTACGAGCAGTACTTC
TRBV5-1	TRBJ2-1	TRBD1	-	CASGYDRVGYNEQFF	TGCGCCAGCGGCTATGACAGGGTAGGGTACAATGAGCAGTTCTTC
TRBV7-2	TRBJ2-1	-	-	CASSLGWSYNEQFF	TGTGCCAGCAGCTTAGGTTGGTCTTACAATGAGCAGTTCTTC
TRBV6-1	TRBJ1-2	-	-	CASRRLHRDGYTF	TGTGCCAGCAGGCGGCTCCACAGGGATGGCTACACCTTC
TRBV5-4	TRBJ2-5	TRBD1	-	CASSSGGGPKEAQYF	TGTGCCAGCAGCTCAGGGGGCGGGCCTAAGGAAGCCCAGTACTTC
TRBV5-1	TRBJ2-6	-	-	CASKGSGANVLTF	TGCGCCAGCAAGGGCTCTGGGGCCAACGTCCTGACTTTC
TRBV5-1	TRBJ2-1	TRBD2	-	CASSPLPNLSGASEQFF	TGCGCCAGCAGCCCACTCCCGAACCTTAGCGGGGCCTCGGAGCAGTTCTTC
TRBV13	TRBJ2-3	TRBD1	once	CASSPARGQGAPDTQYF	TGTGCCAGCAGCCCGGCCCGGGGACAGGGGGCCCCAGATACGCAGTATTTT
TRBV7-3	TRBJ1-1	-	-	CASSLGYQGMGTEAFF	TGTGCCAGCAGCTTAGGGTACCAGGGTATGGGGACTGAAGCTTTCTTT
TRBV6-6	TRBJ1-5	-	-	CASSYSSEPQHF	TGTGCCAGCAGTTACTCGAGTGAGCCCCAGCATTTT
TRBV7-9	TRBJ1-5	-	-	CASSRNWGEYSNQPQHF	TGTGCCAGCAGTCGAAACTGGGGGGAGTATAGCAATCAGCCCCAGCATTTT
TRBV2	TRBJ2-1	-	-	CASSRSGMDEQFF	TGTGCCAGCAGCCGAAGCGGCATGGATGAGCAGTTCTTC
TRBV10-3	TRBJ2-3	-	-	CAISEGSGAGDTQYF	TGTGCCATCAGTGAAGGGTCAGGGGCCGGTGATACGCAGTATTTT
TRBV7-3	TRBJ2-1	-	-	CASSPTGGSSYNEQFF	TGTGCCAGCAGCCCCACAGGAGGAAGCTCCTACAATGAGCAGTTCTTC
TRBV7-2	TRBJ1-5	TRBD1	-	CASSRQGVGQPQHF	TGTGCCAGCAGCCGACAGGGCGTAGGTCAGCCCCAGCATTTT
TRBV5-1	TRBJ2-7	-	-	CASSLATATYEQYF	TGCGCCAGCAGCTTGGCTACAGCCACCTACGAGCAGTACTTC
TRBV4-2	TRBJ2-7	-	-	CASSQDRDEYEQYF	TGTGCCAGCAGCCAAGACAGGGATGAGTACGAGCAGTACTTC
TRBV12-5	TRBJ1-2	-	-	CASGPAGAYGYTF	TGTGCTAGTGGTCCAGCAGGGGCGTATGGCTACACCTTC
TRBV2	TRBJ1-2	-	few	CASRVSLYGYTF	TGTGCCAGCAGGGTTTCACTCTATGGCTACACCTTC
TRBV28	TRBJ2-5	-	once	CASSSKEAQYF	TGTGCCAGCAGTTCGAAGGAGGCCCAGTACTTC
TRBV30	TRBJ1-1	-	-	CAWSPGTWGTEAFF	TGTGCCTGGAGTCCAGGGACCTGGGGGACTGAAGCTTTCTTT
TRBV5-1	TRBJ2-7	-	once	CASSLGTDLSYEQYF	TGCGCCAGCAGCTTGGGGACGGACCTCTCCTACGAGCAGTACTTC
TRBV6-1	TRBJ1-5	-	-	CASILWGTQPQHF	TGTGCCAGCATACTCTGGGGGACTCAGCCCCAGCATTTT
TRBV6-6	TRBJ2-7	-	-	CASSYTGGMSYEQYF	TGTGCCAGCAGTTACACAGGTGGGATGTCCTACGAGCAGTACTTC
TRBV28	TRBJ2-1	TRBD2	-	CASSFLPAGARLDEQFF	TGTGCCAGCAGCTTCCTCCCTGCGGGAGCTCGCTTGGATGAGCAGTTCTTC
TRBV27	TRBJ2-7	-	-	CASSSQRDGNEQYF	TGTGCCAGCAGTTCTCAACGGGACGGGAACGAGCAGTACTTC
TRBV2	TRBJ1-5	-	-	CASMTGPEYSNQPQHF	TGTGCCAGCATGACGGGGCCTGAATATAGCAATCAGCCCCAGCATTTT
TRBV4-2	TRBJ1-3	-	-	CASVAGHSFSGNTIYF	TGTGCCAGCGTTGCAGGACACTCTTTTTCTGGAAACACCATATATTTT
TRBV29-1	TRBJ1-1	-	once	CSVTVQGPGTEAFF	TGCAGCGTCACTGTTCAGGGCCCGGGTACTGAAGCTTTCTTT
TRBV6-5	TRBJ2-6	-	-	CASRRGEMGANVLTF	TGTGCCAGCAGGAGAGGGGAGATGGGGGCCAACGTCCTGACTTTC
TRBV4-3	TRBJ2-7	-	-	CASSQVGESEQYF	TGCGCCAGCAGCCAAGTGGGAGAATCCGAGCAGTACTTC
TRBV27	TRBJ1-4	TRBD1	many	CASRGLGQGNEKLFF	TGTGCCAGCAGGGGCCTCGGACAGGGGAATGAAAAACTGTTTTTT
TRBV5-1	TRBJ2-7	TRBD1	-	CASSLTGASYEQYF	TGCGCCAGCAGCTTGACAGGGGCCTCCTACGAGCAGTACTTC
TRBV7-9	TRBJ2-3	-	many	CASSFGVDTDTQYF	TGTGCCAGCAGCTTTGGAGTAGACACAGATACGCAGTATTTT
TRBV7-9	TRBJ1-1	-	-	CASSLQGLNTEAFF	TGTGCCAGCAGCTTACAGGGTTTGAACACTGAAGCTTTCTTT
TRBV4-1	TRBJ2-2	-	-	CASSQPSGEGTGELFF	TGCGCCAGCAGCCAGCCAAGCGGAGAGGGGACCGGGGAGCTGTTTTTT
TRBV28	TRBJ1-5	-	-	CAIKPPGGTGPQPQHF	TGTGCCATCAAACCACCCGGAGGTACGGGGCCTCAGCCCCAGCATTTT
TRBV30	TRBJ2-7	-	-	CAWSVGSAEIEQYF	TGTGCCTGGAGTGTGGGTTCGGCGGAGATCGAGCAGTACTTC
TRBV30	TRBJ2-2	-	once	CAWSKLVTGELFF	TGTGCCTGGAGTAAGTTGGTCACCGGGGAGCTGTTTTTT
TRBV5-1	TRBJ1-4	-	-	CASSLELGGGEKLFF	TGCGCCAGCAGCTTAGAGCTCGGGGGCGGAGAAAAACTGTTTTTT
TRBV28	TRBJ1-5	TRBD1	-	CASSVAGTGGLRSNQPQHF	TGTGCCAGCAGTGTCGCCGGGACAGGGGGCCTCCGATCGAATCAGCCCCAGCATTTT
TRBV19	TRBJ2-7	TRBD2	-	CASSLGLASYEQYF	TGTGCCAGTAGTCTGGGACTAGCGAGCTACGAGCAGTACTTC
TRBV6-1	TRBJ1-3	-	-	CASSGRSAGRPGNTIYF	TGTGCCAGCAGTGGACGCTCGGCAGGGAGGCCTGGAAACACCATATATTTT
TRBV10-1	TRBJ1-1	-	-	CASSESAGNTEAFF	TGCGCCAGCAGTGAGTCGGCAGGGAACACTGAAGCTTTCTTT
TRBV19	TRBJ1-5	-	many	CASSIEKGDSNQPQHF	TGTGCCAGTAGTATAGAGAAGGGAGATAGCAATCAGCCCCAGCATTTT
TRBV11-3	TRBJ2-3	TRBD2	-	CASSSRGRAGGADTQYF	TGTGCCAGCAGCTCGAGGGGTCGTGCGGGAGGGGCAGATACGCAGTATTTT
TRBV5-1	TRBJ2-6	TRBD1	-	CASIQGLGGANVLTF	TGCGCCAGCATACAGGGGCTGGGTGGGGCCAACGTCCTGACTTTC